This TCR beta chain was sequenced during a study of blood T cell repertoires in COVID-19. Study overall: Material from acute and convalescent COVID-19 was sourced from the United States, Italy and Spain. PBMCs, B-cell-depleted T cells, or T cells were the source of the cDNA or gDNA that made up the material.

This clone was seen only once. CDR3 size: 15 residues. The germline CDR1 and CDR2 sequences are MNHEY and SMNVEV (reference sequence). V was pared by 5 bases and J by 4 bases, with 8 bases of the junction left unmatched. Authors' data handling: Nucleated cell number was recorded as an estimate derived from reference gene primer amplification. The repertoire was sequenced with immunoSEQ multiplex PCR; TCRdb's copy has only in-frame clones and lacks some. V and J calls and clone size come straight from that table; D and trimming were deduced from the DNA. The profile shows about 130,000 clones, around 76% of them singletons.

The chain uses TRBV27 and TRBJ2-5, with TRBD2 matching 9 bases. Sample: peripheral blood. The sequence came from a man aged 55 to 69 with acute or convalescent COVID-19. The CDR3 loop reads CASSRAGGMRETQYF. CDR3 bases: TGTGCCAGCAGTAGGGCGGGAGGGATGAGAGAGACCCAGTACTTC.